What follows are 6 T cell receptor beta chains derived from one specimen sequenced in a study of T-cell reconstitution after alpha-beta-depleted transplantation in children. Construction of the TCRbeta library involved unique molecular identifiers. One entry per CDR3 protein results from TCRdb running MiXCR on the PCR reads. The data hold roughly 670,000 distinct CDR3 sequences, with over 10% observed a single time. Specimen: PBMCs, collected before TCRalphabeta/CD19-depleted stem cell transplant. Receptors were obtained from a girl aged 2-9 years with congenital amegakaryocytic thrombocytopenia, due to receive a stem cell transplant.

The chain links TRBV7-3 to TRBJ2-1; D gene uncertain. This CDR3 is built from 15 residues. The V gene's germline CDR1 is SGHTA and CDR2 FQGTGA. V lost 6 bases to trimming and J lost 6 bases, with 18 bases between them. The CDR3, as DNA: TGTGCCAGCAGTTTTACGTTAGCAGCCGCCAATGAGCAGTTCTTC. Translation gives CASSFTLAAANEQFF.

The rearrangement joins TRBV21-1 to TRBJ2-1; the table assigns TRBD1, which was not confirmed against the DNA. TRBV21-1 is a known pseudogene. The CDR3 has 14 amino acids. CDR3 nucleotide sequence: TGTGCCAGGAGTAAAGCGGGGGGATACAATGAGCAGTTCTTC. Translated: CARSKAGGYNEQFF.

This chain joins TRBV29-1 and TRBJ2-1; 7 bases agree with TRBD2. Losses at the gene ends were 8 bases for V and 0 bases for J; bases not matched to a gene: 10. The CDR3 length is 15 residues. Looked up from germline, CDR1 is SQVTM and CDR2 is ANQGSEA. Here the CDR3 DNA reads TGCAGCCCGATGGGGGGGTTAAGCTCCTACAATGAGCAGTTCTTC. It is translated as CSPMGGLSSYNEQFF.

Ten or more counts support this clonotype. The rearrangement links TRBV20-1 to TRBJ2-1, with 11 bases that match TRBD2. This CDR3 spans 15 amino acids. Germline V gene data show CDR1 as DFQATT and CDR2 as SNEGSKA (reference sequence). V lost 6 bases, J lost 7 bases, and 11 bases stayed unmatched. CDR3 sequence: CSAPKLAGVSNEQFF. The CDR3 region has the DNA TGCAGTGCCCCGAAACTAGCGGGAGTTAGTAATGAGCAGTTCTTC.

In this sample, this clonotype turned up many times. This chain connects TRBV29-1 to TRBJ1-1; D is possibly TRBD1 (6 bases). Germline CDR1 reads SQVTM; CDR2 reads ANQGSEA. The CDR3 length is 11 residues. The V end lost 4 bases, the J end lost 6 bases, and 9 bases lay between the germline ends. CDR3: CSVVGGPEAFF. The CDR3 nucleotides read TGCAGCGTTGTGGGGGGGCCTGAAGCTTTCTTT.

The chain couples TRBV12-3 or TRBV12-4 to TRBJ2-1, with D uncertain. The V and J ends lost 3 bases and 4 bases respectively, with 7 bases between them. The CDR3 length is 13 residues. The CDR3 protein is CASSFPPYNEQFF. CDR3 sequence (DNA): TGTGCCAGCAGTTTCCCCCCGTACAATGAGCAGTTCTTC.